This note documents a single T cell receptor beta chain sequence. This sample stems from a study of blood T cell dynamics during melanoma immunotherapy. Time point given: pre-treatment baseline. TCRdb's copy holds only in-frame clones and misses some; the assay was immunoSEQ multiplex PCR. The table shows around 13,000 clones, with around 84% occurring only once. CDR3 length: 15 residues. Germline V gives CDR1 SGHAT, CDR2 FQNNGV. V was pared by 6 bases and J by 6 bases, with 9 bases of the junction left unmatched. The specimen comprised blood, sampled from a patient treated with checkpoint blockade. The receptor comes from a human donor with melanoma. The chain recombines TRBV11-2 with TRBJ2-7; 12 bases agree with TRBD1. The CDR3 bases are TGTGCCAGCAGGAGAACCGGGACAGGGGGCTCCGAGCAGTACTTC. It specifies CASRRTGTGGSEQYF.